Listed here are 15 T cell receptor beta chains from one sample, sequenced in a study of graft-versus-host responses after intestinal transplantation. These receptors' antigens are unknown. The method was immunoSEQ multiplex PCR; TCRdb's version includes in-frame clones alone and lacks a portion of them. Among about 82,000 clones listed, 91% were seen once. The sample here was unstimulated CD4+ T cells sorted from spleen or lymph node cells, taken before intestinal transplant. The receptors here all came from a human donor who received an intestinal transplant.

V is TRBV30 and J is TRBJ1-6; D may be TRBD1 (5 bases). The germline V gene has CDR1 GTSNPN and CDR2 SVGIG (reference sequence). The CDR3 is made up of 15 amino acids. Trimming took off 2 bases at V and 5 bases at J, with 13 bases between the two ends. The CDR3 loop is CAWSQRGWDNSPLHF. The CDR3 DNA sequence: TGTGCCTGGAGTCAAAGGGGTTGGGATAATTCACCCCTCCACTTT. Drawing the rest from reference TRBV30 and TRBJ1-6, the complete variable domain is SQTIHQWPATLVQPVGSPLSLECTVEGTSNPNLYWYRQAAGRGLQLLFYSVGIGQISSEVPQNLSASRPQDRQFILSSKKLLLSDSGFYLCAWSQRGWDNSPLHFGNGTRLTVT.

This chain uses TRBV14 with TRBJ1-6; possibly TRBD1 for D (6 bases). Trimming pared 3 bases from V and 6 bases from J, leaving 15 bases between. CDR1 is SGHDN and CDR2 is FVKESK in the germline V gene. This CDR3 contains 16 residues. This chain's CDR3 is CASSQLRTAPNSPLHF. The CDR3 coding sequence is TGTGCCAGCAGCCAGCTTAGGACAGCTCCTAATTCACCCCTCCACTTT.

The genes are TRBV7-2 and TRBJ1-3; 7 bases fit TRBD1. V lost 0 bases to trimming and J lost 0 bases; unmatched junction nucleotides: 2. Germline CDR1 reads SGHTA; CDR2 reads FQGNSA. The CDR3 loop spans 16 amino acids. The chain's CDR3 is CASSLAGTVSGNTIYF. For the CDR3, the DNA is TGTGCCAGCAGCTTAGCCGGGACAGTCTCTGGAAACACCATATATTTT. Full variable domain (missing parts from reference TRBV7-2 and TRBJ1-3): GAGVSQSPSNKVTEKGKDVELRCDPISGHTALYWYRQSLGQGLEFLIYFQGNSAPDKSGLPSDRFSAERTGGSVSTLTIQRTQQEDSAVYLCASSLAGTVSGNTIYFGEGSWLTVV.

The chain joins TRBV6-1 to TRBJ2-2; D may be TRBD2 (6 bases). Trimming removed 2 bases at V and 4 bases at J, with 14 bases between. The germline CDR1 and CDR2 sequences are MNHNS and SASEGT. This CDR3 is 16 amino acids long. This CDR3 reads CASSELGGWGTGELFF. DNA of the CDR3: TGTGCCAGCAGTGAACTCGGGGGTTGGGGCACCGGGGAGCTGTTTTTT.

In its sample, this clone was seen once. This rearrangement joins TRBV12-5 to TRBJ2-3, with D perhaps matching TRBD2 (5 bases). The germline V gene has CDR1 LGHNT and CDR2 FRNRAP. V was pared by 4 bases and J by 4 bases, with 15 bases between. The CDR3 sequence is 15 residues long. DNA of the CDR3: TGTGCTAGTGGTTCCGGGTGGACTCTGGCAGATACGCAGTATTTT. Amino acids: CASGSGWTLADTQYF.

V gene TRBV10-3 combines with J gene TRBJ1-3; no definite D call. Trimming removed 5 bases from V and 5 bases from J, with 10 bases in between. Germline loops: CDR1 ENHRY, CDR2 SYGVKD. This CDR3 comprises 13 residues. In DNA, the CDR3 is TGTGCCATCAGTCCCGACTGGAGAAACACCATATATTTT. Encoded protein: CAISPDWRNTIYF.

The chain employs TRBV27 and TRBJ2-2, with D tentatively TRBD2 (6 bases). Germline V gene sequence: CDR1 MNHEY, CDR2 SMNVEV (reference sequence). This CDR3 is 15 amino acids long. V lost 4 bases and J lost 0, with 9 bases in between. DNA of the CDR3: TGTGCCAGCAGTTCGGGGGTGTCGAACACCGGGGAGCTGTTTTTT. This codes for CASSSGVSNTGELFF.

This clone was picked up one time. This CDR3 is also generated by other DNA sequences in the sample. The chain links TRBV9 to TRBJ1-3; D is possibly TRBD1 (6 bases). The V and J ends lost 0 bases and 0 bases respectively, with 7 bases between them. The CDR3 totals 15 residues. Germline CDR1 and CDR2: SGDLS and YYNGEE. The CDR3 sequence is CASSVGGGSGNTIYF. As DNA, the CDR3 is TGTGCCAGCAGCGTAGGAGGGGGCTCTGGAAACACCATATATTTT.

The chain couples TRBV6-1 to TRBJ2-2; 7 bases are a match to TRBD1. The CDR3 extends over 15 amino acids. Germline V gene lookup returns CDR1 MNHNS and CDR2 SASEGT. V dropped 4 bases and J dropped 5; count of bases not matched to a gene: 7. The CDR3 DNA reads TGTGCCAGCAGTGTGGGGTCAGGGGGAACCGGGGAGCTGTTTTTT. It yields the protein CASSVGSGGTGELFF.

The CDR3 DNA reads TGTGCCAGCAGCTTGGGACAGCAAAACATTCAGTACTTC. Its translation: CASSLGQQNIQYF. The genes are TRBV7-9 and TRBJ2-4; 7 bases align to TRBD1. Germline trimming cut 3 bases from V and 5 bases from J; bases unmatched to any gene: 1. The V gene's germline CDR1 is SEHNR and CDR2 FQNEAQ (reference sequence). The CDR3 has 13 residues. The variable domain in full, with the rest retrieved from reference TRBV7-9 and TRBJ2-4, is DTGVSQNPRHKITKRGQNVTFRCDPISEHNRLYWYRQTLGQGPEFLTYFQNEAQLEKSRLLSDRFSAERPKGSFSTLEIQRTEQGDSAMYLCASSLGQQNIQYFGAGTRLSVL.

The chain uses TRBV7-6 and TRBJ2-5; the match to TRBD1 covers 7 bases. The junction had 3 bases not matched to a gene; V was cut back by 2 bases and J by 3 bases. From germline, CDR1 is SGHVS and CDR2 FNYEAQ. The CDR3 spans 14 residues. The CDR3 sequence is CASSLNTGEETQYF. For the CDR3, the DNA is TGTGCCAGCAGCTTAAATACAGGGGAAGAGACCCAGTACTTC.

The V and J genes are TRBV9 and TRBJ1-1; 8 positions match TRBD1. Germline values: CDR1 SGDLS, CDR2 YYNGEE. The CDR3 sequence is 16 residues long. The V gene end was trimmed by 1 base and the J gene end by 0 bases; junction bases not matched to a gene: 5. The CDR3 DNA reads TGTGCCAGCAGCGTAACAGGGACAGGTATGAACACTGAAGCTTTCTTT. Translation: CASSVTGTGMNTEAFF.

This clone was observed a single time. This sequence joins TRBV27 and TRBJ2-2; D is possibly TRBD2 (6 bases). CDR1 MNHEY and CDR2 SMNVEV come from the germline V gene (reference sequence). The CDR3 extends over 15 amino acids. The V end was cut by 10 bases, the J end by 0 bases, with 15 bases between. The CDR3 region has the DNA TGTGCCATTTTGGGACTTATCGCGAACACCGGGGAGCTGTTTTTT. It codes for CAILGLIANTGELFF.

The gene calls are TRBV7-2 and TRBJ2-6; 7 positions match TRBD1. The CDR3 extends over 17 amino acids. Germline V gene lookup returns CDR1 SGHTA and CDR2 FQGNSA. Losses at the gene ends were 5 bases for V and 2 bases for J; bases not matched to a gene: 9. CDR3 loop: CASSVTPTGTGANVLTF. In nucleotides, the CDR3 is TGTGCCAGCAGCGTAACTCCGACAGGGACTGGGGCCAACGTCCTGACTTTC.

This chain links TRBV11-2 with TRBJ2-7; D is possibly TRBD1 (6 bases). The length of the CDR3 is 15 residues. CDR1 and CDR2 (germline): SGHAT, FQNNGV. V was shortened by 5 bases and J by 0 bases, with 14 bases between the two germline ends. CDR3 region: CASSHPGTTSYEQYF. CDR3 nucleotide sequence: TGTGCCAGCAGCCACCCCGGGACAACCTCCTACGAGCAGTACTTC. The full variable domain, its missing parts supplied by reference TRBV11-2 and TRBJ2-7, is EAGVAQSPRYKIIEKRQSVAFWCNPISGHATLYWYQQILGQGPKLLIQFQNNGVVDDSQLPKDRFSAERLKGVDSTLKIQPAKLEDSAVYLCASSHPGTTSYEQYFGPGTRLTVT.